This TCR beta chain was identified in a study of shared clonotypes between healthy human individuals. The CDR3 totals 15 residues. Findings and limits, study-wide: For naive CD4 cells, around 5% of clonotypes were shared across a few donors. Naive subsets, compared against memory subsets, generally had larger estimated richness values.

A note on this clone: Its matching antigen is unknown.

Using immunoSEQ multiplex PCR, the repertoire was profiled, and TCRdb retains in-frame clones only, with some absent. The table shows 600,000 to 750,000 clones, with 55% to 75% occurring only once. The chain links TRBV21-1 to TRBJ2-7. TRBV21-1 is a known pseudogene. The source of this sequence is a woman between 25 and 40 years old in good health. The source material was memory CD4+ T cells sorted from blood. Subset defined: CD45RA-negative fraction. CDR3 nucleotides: TGTGCCAGCAGCAAGGGGAGACAGAGCTCCTACGAGCAGTACTTC. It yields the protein CASSKGRQSSYEQYF.